This passage covers 20 T cell receptor beta chains from one sample sequenced in a study of T cells after yellow fever vaccination. TCRdb fed the 5' RACE reads into MiXCR, producing one record per CDR3 protein. The sample contains around 600,000 distinct CDR3 sequences, over 9% of which appear only once. This specimen consisted of PBMCs, obtained on the day of the yellow fever booster vaccination. The receptors derive from a man aged 30-40 years who received the YFV17D yellow fever vaccine.

J is TRBJ2-1 and V is TRBV7-9; possibly TRBD2 for D (6 bases). CDR3 length equals 14 residues. Trimming stripped 6 bases from V and 4 bases from J, with 13 bases between. Germline values: CDR1 SEHNR, CDR2 FQNEAQ (reference sequence). The CDR3: CASSSSSDYNEQFF. The DNA of the CDR3 is TGTGCCAGCAGTTCCTCTAGCGATTACAATGAGCAGTTCTTC.

This clonotype was counted ten times or more. CDR3 nucleotide sequence: TGCGCCAGCAGCGTTACTAGCGGAGCCGGGGATACGCAGTATTTT. Protein: CASSVTSGAGDTQYF. V and J are TRBV5-1 and TRBJ2-3, with 8 bases aligning to TRBD2. The CDR3 covers 15 residues. V shed 4 bases and J 6 bases; nucleotides not matched to a gene: 10. Looked up from germline, CDR1 is SGHRS and CDR2 is YFSETQ.

This clonotype was detected a few times. V is TRBV2 and J is TRBJ1-3; D unclear. CDR1 is SNHLY, CDR2 FYNNEI, per germline. The CDR3 extends over 12 amino acids. V was cut by 7 bases and J by 3 bases, with 7 bases left in between. The CDR3 sequence: CASKDDGNTIYF. The CDR3 region has the DNA TGTGCCAGCAAGGACGATGGAAACACCATATATTTT. Full variable domain (remainder filled in from reference TRBV2 and TRBJ1-3): EPEVTQTPSHQVTQMGQEVILRCVPISNHLYFYWYRQILGQKVEFLVSFYNNEISEKSEIFDDQFSVERPDGSNFTLKIRSTKLEDSAMYFCASKDDGNTIYFGEGSWLTVV.

This clonotype was seen ten or more times. This chain joins TRBV7-2 and TRBJ2-1; 7 nucleotides agree with TRBD1. Looked up from germline, CDR1 is SGHTA and CDR2 is FQGNSA. The ends lost 4 bases at V and 3 bases at J; junction bases unmatched: 6. The CDR3 has 15 amino acids. The CDR3 spells CASSSSGTDYNEQFF. Written as DNA, the CDR3 is TGTGCCAGCAGCTCTTCCGGGACAGACTACAATGAGCAGTTCTTC.

This clonotype was found many times. The rearrangement links TRBV7-2 to TRBJ2-5; a weak D match, TRBD2 (6 bases). The CDR3 runs to 13 residues. Germline V gene lookup returns CDR1 SGHTA and CDR2 FQGNSA. Trimming removed 4 bases at V and 5 bases at J, with 11 bases between. Written as DNA, the CDR3 is TGTGCCAGCAGCTACGGGGGTGTGGAGACCCAGTACTTC. Translating gives CASSYGGVETQYF.

There are a few counts of this clonotype. This chain connects TRBV7-3 to TRBJ2-3; no firm D call. Germline lookup yields CDR1 SGHTA and CDR2 FQGTGA. There are 15 residues in the CDR3. Trimming removed 1 base from V and 8 bases from J, with 16 bases in between. The CDR3 loop reads CASSLNPLLSATQYF. DNA for the CDR3: TGTGCCAGCAGCTTAAACCCCCTCCTTAGTGCTACGCAGTATTTT.

About this clonotype itself: A clone one base away is much larger, so this may be a read error. The V call is TRBV5-1, the J call TRBJ2-5, with 8 positions matching TRBD2. Germline CDR1 and CDR2: SGHRS and YFSETQ. The length of the CDR3 is 14 residues. The CDR3 loop is CARSWSGTSETQYF. The CDR3 DNA is TGCGCCAGAAGCTGGTCCGGGACTAGTGAGACCCAGTACTTC. Drawing the rest from reference TRBV5-1 and TRBJ2-5, the complete variable domain is KAGVTQTPRYLIKTRGQQVTLSCSPISGHRSVSWYQQTPGQGLQFLFEYFSETQRNKGNFPGRFSGRQFSNSRSEMNVSTLELGDSALYLCARSWSGTSETQYFGPGTRLLVL.

The chain uses TRBV20-1 and TRBJ2-7, with TRBD2 matching over 8 bases. Germline assignment: CDR1 DFQATT and CDR2 SNEGSKA (reference sequence). Trimming removed 6 bases from V and 0 bases from J; junction bases left unmatched: 7. The CDR3 is 14 amino acids. The CDR3 protein is CSAHLAGRSYEQYF. CDR3 DNA: TGCAGTGCGCATTTAGCGGGACGCTCCTACGAGCAGTACTTC.

This clonotype has more than one count but fewer than ten. V gene TRBV30 combines with J gene TRBJ1-1, with D hard to call. CDR3 length: 11 residues. CDR1 and CDR2 from the germline V gene are GTSNPN and SVGIG (reference sequence). V lost 5 bases and J 6 bases, leaving 10 bases between the germline ends. For the CDR3, the DNA is TGTGCCTGGGCCCTCTGGGCTGAAGCTTTCTTT. Translation: CAWALWAEAFF.

This clonotype appeared a few times. The V and J genes are TRBV5-1 and TRBJ2-3; TRBD2 is a possible D gene (5 bases). Germline CDR1 and CDR2: SGHRS and YFSETQ. This CDR3 comprises 14 residues. Trimming cost V 1 base and J 11 bases, with 17 bases left between them. CDR3 loop: CASSLLADSVGQYF. The CDR3 region has the DNA TGCGCCAGCAGCTTGTTAGCCGATAGCGTTGGGCAGTATTTT.

This clonotype was detected only a few times. The chain is built from TRBV27 and TRBJ1-6; D remains unclear. With 6 bases removed from V and 1 base from J, the gap between germline ends came to 10 bases. The CDR3 length is 15 residues. The germline gives CDR1 MNHEY, CDR2 SMNVEV (reference sequence). The chain's CDR3 is CASRTDGSYNSPLHF. CDR3 nucleotide sequence: TGTGCCAGCAGGACCGACGGATCCTATAATTCACCCCTCCACTTT.

The chain uses TRBV24-1 and TRBJ2-2; no clear D gene. Germline loops: CDR1 KGHDR, CDR2 SFDVKD. There are 15 residues in the CDR3. V shed 4 bases and J shed 5 bases, with 13 bases lying between them. The CDR3 coding sequence is TGTGCCACCAGTGAGACGGAAAAAGTTACCGGGGAGCTGTTTTTT. Its protein is CATSETEKVTGELFF.

This clonotype was counted only a few times. This chain links TRBV27 with TRBJ1-1, with D possibly matching TRBD1 (5 bases). CDR1 is MNHEY and CDR2 is SMNVEV in the germline V gene (reference sequence). The CDR3 runs to 15 residues. The V gene lost 4 bases and the J gene lost 2 bases, with 14 bases spanning the gap. CDR3 protein: CASSSWVGGNTEAFF. For the CDR3, the DNA is TGTGCCAGCAGTTCGTGGGTTGGGGGAAACACTGAAGCTTTCTTT.

This clonotype has only a few counts. The genes are TRBV12-3 or TRBV12-4 and TRBJ1-6; D call uncertain. The CDR3 sequence is 17 residues long. Trimming removed 4 bases at V and 0 bases at J, with 13 bases between. For the CDR3, the DNA is TGTGCCAGCAGTTCGGGGTTGAGGAGCTCCTATAATTCACCCCTCCACTTT. It specifies CASSSGLRSSYNSPLHF.

The chain joins TRBV25-1 to TRBJ2-2; D may be TRBD2 (6 bases). The V end lost 5 bases, the J end lost 4 bases, and 17 bases lay between the germline ends. Germline V lookup: CDR1 MGHDK, CDR2 SYGVNS. The CDR3 loop spans 16 amino acids. CDR3 loop: CASSKTMGLPTGELFF. The CDR3 coding sequence is TGTGCCAGCAGTAAGACGATGGGACTCCCCACCGGGGAGCTGTTTTTT.

J is TRBJ2-3 and V is TRBV5-1, with 9 bases matching TRBD2. Germline trimming cut 5 bases from V and 5 bases from J; bases unmatched to any gene: 6. CDR1 is SGHRS and CDR2 is YFSETQ in the germline V gene. The CDR3 is 14 residues long. The CDR3 DNA reads as TGCGCCAGCAGAGTAGCGGGAGCGGTAGATACGCAGTATTTT. Its translation: CASRVAGAVDTQYF.

The chain couples TRBV14 to TRBJ2-2; TRBD2 agrees at 12 bases. The CDR3 has 19 amino acids. Germline CDR1 reads SGHDN; CDR2 reads FVKESK. V lost 1 base and J lost 0; bases outside the gene matches: 6. This CDR3 reads CASSQARLAGAANTGELFF. The CDR3 nucleotides are TGTGCCAGCAGCCAAGCGAGACTAGCGGGAGCCGCGAACACCGGGGAGCTGTTTTTT.

This clonotype appeared many times. J is TRBJ1-1 and V is TRBV20-1; no firm D call. Between the trimmed V and J ends, which lost 0 bases and 4 bases, there was a span of 18 bases. There are 16 residues in the CDR3. Germline CDR1 and CDR2: DFQATT and SNEGSKA (reference sequence). The CDR3 DNA follows: TGCAGTGCTAGAGATAGGGCACGATCCTATTTCACTGAAGCTTTCTTT. Protein product: CSARDRARSYFTEAFF.

There are many counts of this clonotype. This chain joins TRBV20-1 and TRBJ1-5, with D unclear. This CDR3 has 15 residues. CDR1 is DFQATT and CDR2 is SNEGSKA in the germline V gene (reference sequence). The V and J ends lost 0 bases and 9 bases respectively, with 18 bases between them. The CDR3 DNA is TGCAGTGCTAGAGAGGGCGCAACCCAATCACGGCCCCAGCATTTT. Translating gives CSAREGATQSRPQHF.

This clonotype was observed a handful of times. The V call is TRBV29-1, the J call TRBJ2-5; either TRBD1 or TRBD2 may fit D (5 bases each). The V and J ends lost 5 bases and 9 bases respectively, with 25 bases between them. This CDR3 is 15 amino acids long. Looked up from germline, CDR1 is SQVTM and CDR2 is ANQGSEA. The CDR3 DNA is TGCAGCGTTTCATTGGGCCAGGGAGCAACGTCGTCCCAGTACTTC. It is translated as CSVSLGQGATSSQYF.